This T cell receptor (beta chain) was profiled in a study of blood T cell repertoires in COVID-19 (TCRdb year 2020). For context, the study as a whole: Collaborator samples came from the United States, Italy and Spain and covered acute and convalescent phases of COVID-19. The material from the prospective study consisted of cDNA or gDNA derived from T cells, B-cell-depleted T cells, or PBMCs. Deeply sampled blood TCRbeta repertoires from subjects exposed to, actively infected with, or recovered from COVID-19 were included in the dataset. The repertoires were released in a freely available public database intended as a resource for research on the immune response to SARS-CoV-2. Samples were obtained from the ongoing ImmuneRACE study (first 160 participants) and from roughly 1,300 subjects provided by 6 global collaborators. A de-identified subject ID, COVID-19 status, age in years and sex were almost always included in the sample metadata. HLA class I and class II types, where available, came from metadata supplied by the sample provider rather than from assay-based typing. The study at large found these results: Clinical and demographic metadata were provided uncurated, with the amount varying by source and participant.

There are 13 amino acids in the CDR3, from cysteine to phenylalanine inclusive. Just the 39-base CDR3 DNA is kept, in frame starting at base 1. The trim is 0 bases for V and 8 bases for J, with a gap of 9 bases between the germline ends. The germline V gene encodes CDR1 LGHDT and CDR2 YNNKEL (reference sequence). As to this clone: Its antigen specificity is not known. The sample holds no much larger clone one base away, and base qualities are not on file.

At one collaborating source in Seattle, patients were enrolled during active infection and were followed longitudinally through the course of disease. Each collaborating institution followed its own protocols to collect whole blood in K2EDTA tubes. For TCRbeta analysis, collaborator samples were shipped as frozen whole blood, as isolated PBMCs, or as DNA extracted from either sample type. TCRbeta CDR3 regions were amplified from genomic DNA by means of the immunoSEQ Assay, a bias-controlled multiplex PCR. The authors processed their data as follows. The number of nucleated cells in each sample was estimated by amplification of reference gene primers within the assay. Sequence reads were collapsed and filtered to measure the absolute abundance of every unique TCRbeta CDR3 rearrangement. For each sample, productive Simpson clonality was calculated as the square root of Simpson's diversity index over productive rearrangements. TCRdb provides this immuneACCESS table in a form limited to in-frame rearrangements. Some clones are lacking; in checked studies, under half of them reflect an unresolved V gene, and why the rest are absent is not known. The DNA was the basis for D and trimming; V, J and clone size are from that table. The sample contains 330,000 or so clones, about nine tenths of them found a single time. Clones ranked in the top ten supply 7.5% to 10% of the sample.

This clonotype was sampled from a man aged 30 to 45 with COVID-19, enrolled during active disease. The chain joins TRBV3-1 (or the pseudogene TRBV3-2) to TRBJ2-3; possibly the D gene is TRBD2, per 6 matching bases. The source material was peripheral blood. CDR3 loop: CASSQDQGLTQYF. The nucleotide sequence reads TGTGCCAGCAGCCAAGATCAGGGACTTACGCAGTATTTT.